A selection of T cell receptor beta chains follows, all from one sample in a study of patients and donors after allogeneic stem cell transplantation. TCRdb reprocessed the RT-PCR reads with MiXCR, giving one entry per CDR3 protein. The sample includes approximately 170,000 distinct CDR3 sequences, about 24% of them seen just once. Material for sequencing was blood, either unsorted or a sorted T cell fraction (not recorded which). These receptors all come from a human donor who was either an allogeneic HSCT recipient or a stem cell or donor lymphocyte infusion donor (not recorded which). It is not recorded whose cells these are; they may come from a transplant donor. Each CDR3 is given with its conserved first and last residue. The order of the fields is CDR3 protein, CDR3 DNA, clone size, D gene, J gene, V gene. A D gene is named only where the DNA matches it firmly. Clone size, where shown, is once, few, many, or a class for clones that have expanded.

CDR3 protein: CASSFVWGADYGYTF; CDR3 DNA: TGTGCCAGCAGTTTCGTCTGGGGGGCGGACTATGGCTACACCTTC; clone size: NA; D gene: NA; J gene: TRBJ1-2; V gene: TRBV28
CDR3 protein: CAISADRDGYTF; CDR3 DNA: TGTGCCATCAGTGCGGACAGGGACGGCTACACCTTC; clone size: NA; D gene: TRBD1; J gene: TRBJ1-2; V gene: TRBV10-3
CDR3 protein: CAISDSGTELTKLDGYTF; CDR3 DNA: TGTGCCATCAGTGATAGCGGGACCGAGCTTACCAAATTAGATGGCTACACCTTC; clone size: NA; D gene: NA; J gene: TRBJ1-2; V gene: TRBV10-3
CDR3 protein: CASGPYRDTQYF; CDR3 DNA: TGTGCCAGCGGCCCTTACCGAGATACGCAGTATTTT; clone size: NA; D gene: NA; J gene: TRBJ2-3; V gene: TRBV7-3
CDR3 protein: CASSQDSSVYRGYGYTF; CDR3 DNA: TGCGCCAGCAGCCAAGATAGTTCGGTCTACCGAGGCTATGGCTACACCTTC; clone size: few; D gene: NA; J gene: TRBJ1-2; V gene: TRBV4-1
CDR3 protein: CSAQSPVTGAEAFF; CDR3 DNA: TGCAGTGCTCAAAGTCCGGTGACTGGGGCTGAAGCTTTCTTT; clone size: many; D gene: NA; J gene: TRBJ1-1; V gene: TRBV20-1
CDR3 protein: CASSLGEQENTEAFF; CDR3 DNA: TGCGCCAGCAGCTTGGGAGAACAGGAAAACACTGAAGCTTTCTTT; clone size: many; D gene: NA; J gene: TRBJ1-1; V gene: TRBV5-1
CDR3 protein: CASSLRGTYGYTF; CDR3 DNA: TGTGCCAGCAGTCTCCGGGGCACCTATGGCTACACCTTC; clone size: many; D gene: NA; J gene: TRBJ1-2; V gene: TRBV12-3/TRBV12-4
CDR3 protein: CSASEVGTNTEAFF; CDR3 DNA: TGCAGTGCTAGCGAGGTCGGCACAAACACTGAAGCTTTCTTT; clone size: few; D gene: NA; J gene: TRBJ1-1; V gene: TRBV20-1
CDR3 protein: CASSNGGNYGYTF; CDR3 DNA: TGTGCCAGCAGCAACGGGGGAAACTATGGCTACACCTTC; clone size: few; D gene: NA; J gene: TRBJ1-2; V gene: TRBV6-5
CDR3 protein: CASSSPGTFYEQYF; CDR3 DNA: TGCGCCAGCAGCTCCCCCGGGACATTCTACGAGCAGTACTTC; clone size: few; D gene: NA; J gene: TRBJ2-7; V gene: TRBV5-1
CDR3 protein: CASSLIQGENIQYF; CDR3 DNA: TGTGCCAGCAGCTTAATACAGGGGGAAAACATTCAGTACTTC; clone size: NA; D gene: TRBD1; J gene: TRBJ2-4; V gene: TRBV7-9
CDR3 protein: CASSQDLAGSRELFF; CDR3 DNA: TGCGCCAGCAGCCAAGATCTTGCAGGGTCAAGGGAGCTGTTTTTT; clone size: NA; D gene: NA; J gene: TRBJ2-2; V gene: TRBV4-1
CDR3 protein: CASSLKPSGGRVSYEQYF; CDR3 DNA: TGCGCCAGCAGCCTAAAACCTAGCGGCGGGAGAGTATCCTACGAGCAGTACTTC; clone size: NA; D gene: TRBD2; J gene: TRBJ2-7; V gene: TRBV4-3
CDR3 protein: CASSLLLTSGELFF; CDR3 DNA: TGCGCCAGCAGCTTGTTACTAACTTCAGGGGAGCTGTTTTTT; clone size: NA; D gene: NA; J gene: TRBJ2-2; V gene: TRBV5-1
CDR3 protein: CSVDRADTQYF; CDR3 DNA: TGCAGCGTTGACAGGGCTGATACGCAGTATTTT; clone size: NA; D gene: NA; J gene: TRBJ2-3; V gene: TRBV29-1
CDR3 protein: CSVGEQGASGQPQHF; CDR3 DNA: TGCAGCGTTGGAGAACAGGGGGCATCCGGTCAGCCCCAGCATTTT; clone size: once; D gene: TRBD1; J gene: TRBJ1-5; V gene: TRBV29-1